The 27 T cell receptor beta chains in this list originate from one sample, sequenced in a study of shared clonotypes between healthy human individuals. The assay was immunoSEQ multiplex PCR, and TCRdb's table has in-frame clones only and misses some. Here the sample spans 100,000 to 120,000 clones, about 70% being singletons. Sequenced input: memory CD8+ T cells sorted from blood. The subset was: CD45RO+ cells pooled with CCR7-negative TemRA cells. These receptor sequences come from a woman under 40 in good health.

This clone was seen a few times. The chain employs TRBV6-4 and TRBJ2-7; 7 bases fit TRBD2. With 7 bases clipped from V and 2 bases from J, the junction kept 8 bases outside the gene matches. The CDR3 sequence is 14 residues long. CDR1 and CDR2 from the germline V gene are MRHNA and SNTAGT. The CDR3 DNA reads TGTGCCAGCACCGGTAGCGGGCGGACCTACGAGCAGTACTTC. It is translated as CASTGSGRTYEQYF.

V is TRBV29-1 and J is TRBJ2-3; TRBD2 aligns across 7 bases. The CDR3 is 13 residues long. CDR1 SQVTM and CDR2 ANQGSEA come from the germline V gene. The ends lost 4 bases at V and 5 bases at J; junction bases unmatched: 6. CDR3 amino acids: CSVGAGEEDTQYF. The CDR3 bases are TGCAGCGTTGGTGCGGGAGAGGAAGATACGCAGTATTTT.

This chain joins TRBV11-2 and TRBJ2-3; TRBD2 aligns across 7 bases. This CDR3 is 13 amino acids long. Per the germline V gene, CDR1 is SGHAT and CDR2 is FQNNGV. J was trimmed by 4 bases and V by 11 bases; bases with no gene match: 9. CDR3: CAGLPSGADTQYF. The CDR3 coding sequence is TGTGCCGGCCTACCTAGCGGTGCAGATACGCAGTATTTT. The whole variable domain, remainder taken from reference TRBV11-2 and TRBJ2-3, is EAGVAQSPRYKIIEKRQSVAFWCNPISGHATLYWYQQILGQGPKLLIQFQNNGVVDDSQLPKDRFSAERLKGVDSTLKIQPAKLEDSAVYLCAGLPSGADTQYFGPGTRLTVL.

A note on this clone: A read error is possible here, since a much larger clone lies one base away. The chain couples TRBV9 to TRBJ2-2; a possible D gene is TRBD2 (6 bases). V was cut by 3 bases and J by 3 bases, with 6 bases left in between. The CDR3 spans 13 residues. The V gene's germline CDR1 is SGDLS and CDR2 YYNGEE. CDR3 bases: TGTGCCAGCAGCGGGAGGGACACCGGGGAGCTGTTTTTT. This codes for CASSGRDTGELFF.

This clone was counted ten times or more. The rearrangement links TRBV4-2 to TRBJ2-7, with D perhaps TRBD2 (7 bases). The germline CDR1 and CDR2 sequences are LGHNA and YNFKEQ. CDR3 length: 15 amino acids. The V gene lost 5 bases and the J gene lost 4 bases, with 18 bases spanning the gap. CDR3 nucleotide sequence: TGTGCCAGCAGCTTTTTCGGGGGGCTGGGATACGAGCAGTACTTC. As protein: CASSFFGGLGYEQYF.

A few counts support this clone. The rearrangement uses TRBV27 and TRBJ2-7, with a weak D call TRBD1 (5 bases). Germline V lookup: CDR1 MNHEY, CDR2 SMNVEV (reference sequence). Trimming pared 3 bases from V and 5 bases from J, leaving 5 bases between. The CDR3 is 11 residues long. The CDR3 region has the DNA TGTGCCAGCAGTTTGGGGCACGAGCAGTACTTC. Its protein product is CASSLGHEQYF.

About this clone itself: A read error likely explains this, since a far larger clone differs by one base. The chain carries TRBV29-1 and TRBJ2-7; possible D gene TRBD2, 5 bases. CDR3 length: 14 residues. V lost 3 bases to trimming and J lost 3 bases, with 15 bases between them. Germline lookup yields CDR1 SQVTM and CDR2 ANQGSEA. The CDR3 DNA reads TGCAGCGTTGAGGGAGCCAGCCCAGTCTACGAGCAGTACTTC. Translation gives CSVEGASPVYEQYF.

This chain uses TRBV11-2 with TRBJ2-3; 7 bases match TRBD1. The length of the CDR3 is 14 residues. With 6 bases clipped from V and 1 base from J, the junction kept 4 bases outside the gene matches. Germline V gene lookup returns CDR1 SGHAT and CDR2 FQNNGV. CDR3 sequence reads: CASRWTGRTDTQYF. CDR3 coding DNA: TGTGCCAGCAGGTGGACAGGCCGCACAGATACGCAGTATTTT.

The chain employs TRBV27 and TRBJ1-2; 7 positions match TRBD1. The CDR3 extends over 14 amino acids. Germline CDR1 is MNHEY and CDR2 is SMNVEV (reference sequence). V dropped 6 bases and J dropped 7; count of bases not matched to a gene: 11. As DNA, the CDR3 is TGTGCCAGCAGCACTAACAGGGGATCGGTTGGCTACACCTTC. Translating gives CASSTNRGSVGYTF.

The CDR3 nucleotides are TGTGCCAGCACCGGGACTAGCGGGAGTCGGTGGGAGACCCAGTACTTC. As protein: CASTGTSGSRWETQYF. The chain uses TRBV2 and TRBJ2-5, with 14 bases identical to TRBD2. This CDR3 has 16 amino acids. The germline V gene has CDR1 SNHLY and CDR2 FYNNEI. V shed 7 bases, J shed 5 bases, and the junction held 9 bases outside the gene matches.

The chain is built from TRBV25-1 and TRBJ2-3; D is perhaps TRBD2 (6 bases). V was clipped by 3 bases and J by 0 bases, with 10 bases between them. The germline V gene has CDR1 MGHDK and CDR2 SYGVNS. This CDR3 region has 15 residues. Here the CDR3 reads CASSEEGMSTDTQYF. The CDR3 DNA reads as TGTGCCAGCAGTGAGGAGGGGATGAGCACAGATACGCAGTATTTT.

The chain is built from TRBV6-5 and TRBJ2-2; no firm D call. The CDR3 is 14 amino acids. Germline lookup yields CDR1 MNHEY and CDR2 SVGAGI. V gave up 4 bases and J gave up 1 base, with 7 bases separating them. CDR3 sequence reads: CASSSRWNTGELFF. As DNA, the CDR3 is TGTGCCAGCAGTTCCCGATGGAACACCGGGGAGCTGTTTTTT.

In the case of this clone: A much larger clonotype is one base distant, so this may be a read error. Other DNA sequences of this sample code for an identical CDR3. The V call is TRBV28, the J call TRBJ2-6, with 7 bases identical to TRBD2. Per germline, CDR1 MDHEN and CDR2 SYDVKM. The CDR3 spans 19 residues. The ends lost 4 bases at V and 4 bases at J; junction bases unmatched: 16. The CDR3 DNA follows: TGTGCCAGCAGTTCGTTCTGGGGGGGGGAGGGATTAGGGGCCAACGTCCTGACTTTC. Protein: CASSSFWGGEGLGANVLTF.

There are a few counts of this clone. The chain combines TRBV25-1 with TRBJ2-1, with 11 bases aligning to TRBD1. The CDR3 has 14 residues. Germline V CDR1 and CDR2: MGHDK, SYGVNS. The ends lost 3 bases at V and 8 bases at J; junction bases unmatched: 3. In DNA, the CDR3 is TGTGCCAGCAGTGAGGACAGGGGGCTCGATGAGCAGTTCTTC. Amino acid sequence: CASSEDRGLDEQFF.

This clone was observed a few times. The chain recombines TRBV30 with TRBJ1-2, with D maybe TRBD1 (5 bases). This CDR3 has 10 amino acids. Germline V CDR1 and CDR2: GTSNPN, SVGIG (reference sequence). Trimming shortened V by 6 bases and J by 5 bases, and 7 bases separated the two germline ends. The CDR3 is CACDSYGYTF. The CDR3 bases are TGTGCCTGTGACAGTTATGGCTACACCTTC. The entire variable domain, with the rest obtained from reference TRBV30 and TRBJ1-2, is as follows: SQTIHQWPATLVQPVGSPLSLECTVEGTSNPNLYWYRQAAGRGLQLLFYSVGIGQISSEVPQNLSASRPQDRQFILSSKKLLLSDSGFYLCACDSYGYTFGSGTRLTVV.

This clone was counted only a few times. V and J are TRBV7-8 and TRBJ2-5, with a possible D match to TRBD2 (6 bases). V lost 5 bases, J lost 9 bases, and 13 bases lay in between. Germline values: CDR1 SGHVS, CDR2 FQNEAQ. The CDR3 has 12 residues. The CDR3 nucleotides read TGTGCCAGCAGCACCCCGGGGGAGGCCCAGTACTTC. This sequence encodes CASSTPGEAQYF.

The CDR3 loop is CASSPRQGASRGYTF. The CDR3 DNA is TGTGCCAGCAGCCCCAGACAGGGGGCGAGTCGCGGCTACACCTTC. The V call is TRBV11-2, the J call TRBJ1-2, with 10 bases identical to TRBD1. The germline CDR1 and CDR2 sequences are SGHAT and FQNNGV. Losses at the gene ends were 5 bases for V and 8 bases for J; bases not matched to a gene: 11. CDR3 length: 15 residues.

This clone turned up a few times. The chain has TRBV7-9 and TRBJ2-3; TRBD1 matches 8 bases. The CDR3 has 16 residues. Germline CDR1 is SEHNR and CDR2 is FQNEAQ (reference sequence). The V gene end was trimmed by 1 base and the J gene end by 2 bases; junction bases not matched to a gene: 5. This chain's CDR3 is CASSLVQGAFTDTQYF. The CDR3 DNA reads TGTGCCAGCAGCTTAGTGCAGGGGGCGTTCACAGATACGCAGTATTTT.

In this sample, this clone turned up a few times. The gene calls are TRBV9 and TRBJ1-3, with 8 positions matching TRBD1. Germline V gene lookup returns CDR1 SGDLS and CDR2 YYNGEE. This CDR3 region has 14 residues. J was trimmed by 4 bases and V by 4 bases; bases with no gene match: 4. The CDR3 coding sequence is TGTGCCAGCAGCCGGACAGGGTTCGGAAACACCATATATTTT. It yields the protein CASSRTGFGNTIYF. Using reference TRBV9 and TRBJ1-3 for the parts outside the CDR3, the full variable domain is DSGVTQTPKHLITATGQRVTLRCSPRSGDLSVYWYQQSLDQGLQFLIQYYNGEERAKGNILERFSAQQFPDLHSELNLSSLELGDSALYFCASSRTGFGNTIYFGEGSWLTVV.

CDR3 DNA sequence: TGTGCCAGCAGTGAGACGGGGGGTAATCAGCCCCAGCATTTT. Amino acids: CASSETGGNQPQHF. V usage is TRBV6-5 and J usage is TRBJ1-5; weak D call: TRBD1 (5 bases). V was clipped by 5 bases and J by 4 bases, with 12 bases between them. Germline-derived CDR1 and CDR2 are MNHEY and SVGAGI. The CDR3 extends over 14 amino acids.

The gene calls are TRBV4-1 and TRBJ2-7; D possibly corresponds to TRBD2 (6 bases). The CDR3 spans 16 residues. V lost 1 base to trimming and J lost 2 bases, with 15 bases between them. Per germline, CDR1 MGHRA and CDR2 YSYEKL. The DNA of the CDR3 is TGCGCCAGCAGCCAAGGGTATGGGCGGGGAGCCTACGAGCAGTACTTC. It specifies CASSQGYGRGAYEQYF.

This chain joins TRBV27 and TRBJ2-7; D is ambiguous. CDR3 length equals 13 residues. The germline V and J ends were trimmed by 6 bases and 2 bases, with 11 bases remaining between them. Germline CDR1 and CDR2: MNHEY and SMNVEV (reference sequence). The CDR3 region is CASSLIYPYEQYF. Here the CDR3 DNA reads TGTGCCAGCAGCTTAATTTACCCCTACGAGCAGTACTTC.

This clone has just a few counts. The rearrangement links TRBV6-5 to TRBJ1-2; D gene unclear. This CDR3 has 15 residues. Trimming removed 7 bases at V and 7 bases at J, with 22 bases between. The germline gives CDR1 MNHEY, CDR2 SVGAGI. The CDR3 sequence: CASIELVGSQSGYTF. CDR3 coding DNA: TGTGCCAGCATCGAACTCGTGGGGAGTCAAAGTGGCTACACCTTC.

The chain combines TRBV9 with TRBJ2-3; TRBD2 matches 7 bases. The ends lost 4 bases at V and 2 bases at J; junction bases unmatched: 10. This CDR3 has 16 amino acids. Germline CDR1 reads SGDLS; CDR2 reads YYNGEE. The CDR3 reads CASSKGASGFTDTQYF. The CDR3 coding sequence is TGTGCCAGCAGCAAAGGGGCTAGCGGATTCACAGATACGCAGTATTTT. The full variable domain, with the rest looked up from reference TRBV9 and TRBJ2-3, is DSGVTQTPKHLITATGQRVTLRCSPRSGDLSVYWYQQSLDQGLQFLIQYYNGEERAKGNILERFSAQQFPDLHSELNLSSLELGDSALYFCASSKGASGFTDTQYFGPGTRLTVL.

J is TRBJ2-3 and V is TRBV5-8; D unresolved. Germline values: CDR1 SGHTS, CDR2 YDEGEE. This CDR3 contains 18 residues. With 4 bases removed from V and 1 base from J, the gap between germline ends came to 22 bases. The CDR3 DNA reads TGTGCCAGCAGCCTAAGGAAGGCTGGAGCCGAGGGCACAGATACGCAGTATTTT. Amino acid sequence: CASSLRKAGAEGTDTQYF.

The chain links TRBV4-1 to TRBJ1-4, with a weak D call TRBD1 (5 bases). The germline CDR1 and CDR2 sequences are MGHRA and YSYEKL. The CDR3 has 16 residues. Deletions cut 3 bases from V and 0 bases from J, with 11 bases between. CDR3 protein: CASSHRSTATNEKLFF. The CDR3 nucleotides are TGCGCCAGCAGCCACCGCTCGACAGCAACTAATGAAAAACTGTTTTTT.

V and J are TRBV5-1 and TRBJ2-7, with D possibly TRBD2 on 5 matching bases. Trimming left V 0 bases short and J 3 bases short, with 16 bases between. CDR3 length: 16 residues. The germline V gene has CDR1 SGHRS and CDR2 YFSETQ. This CDR3 reads CASSLVHPGKDYEQYF. The CDR3 DNA is TGCGCCAGCAGCTTGGTCCACCCGGGGAAGGACTACGAGCAGTACTTC.